These 19 T cell receptor beta chains originate from one sample sequenced in a study of blood T cell repertoires in COVID-19. TCRdb keeps only in-frame clones here, not all; method: immunoSEQ multiplex PCR. The table includes under 450,000 clones, around 89% detected once. Sequenced: peripheral blood. These TCRs come from a woman aged 45-59 years with COVID-19, enrolled during active disease.

This clone was recorded a few times. A junction end diverges from the germline sequence, so it may reflect a read error. V and J are TRBV6-1 and TRBJ1-5, with a possible D match to TRBD1 (5 bases). Germline V gene data show CDR1 as MNHNS and CDR2 as SASEGT. The CDR3 is made up of 14 amino acids. CDR3 residues: CASSKAGEGQPQHF. For the CDR3, the DNA is TGTGCCAGCAGTAAAGCGGGGGAGGGTCAGCCCCAGCATTTT.

The V gene is TRBV3-1 (or the pseudogene TRBV3-2), the J gene TRBJ2-1; D gene unclear. Trimming took off 0 bases at V and 0 bases at J, with 6 bases between the two ends. CDR1 is LGHDT and CDR2 is YNNKEL in the germline V gene (reference sequence). This CDR3 region has 15 residues. The CDR3: CASSQELNSYNEQFF. The CDR3 DNA follows: TGTGCCAGCAGCCAAGAACTTAACTCCTACAATGAGCAGTTCTTC.

V gene TRBV4-1 combines with J gene TRBJ2-3, with 11 positions matching TRBD1. This CDR3 comprises 16 residues. CDR1 is MGHRA, CDR2 YSYEKL, per germline. V shed 6 bases and J 5 bases; nucleotides not matched to a gene: 10. Written as DNA, the CDR3 is TGCGCCAGCAGTCCCTTGGGACAGGGGGTAGGAGATACGCAGTATTTT. It is translated as CASSPLGQGVGDTQYF.

V usage is TRBV2 and J usage is TRBJ1-1, with D tentatively TRBD1 (5 bases). CDR3 length: 13 amino acids. Per the germline V gene, CDR1 is SNHLY and CDR2 is FYNNEI. V was pared by 2 bases and J by 4 bases, with 8 bases between. The CDR3 bases are TGTGCCAGCAGTGAAAGGGGATTCACTGAAGCTTTCTTT. As protein: CASSERGFTEAFF.

This chain uses TRBV19 with TRBJ2-1; TRBD2 aligns across 9 bases. This CDR3 comprises 15 residues. With 3 bases clipped from V and 5 bases from J, the junction kept 5 bases outside the gene matches. Germline V gene data show CDR1 as LNHDA and CDR2 as SQIVND (reference sequence). The CDR3 nucleotides are TGTGCCAGTAGTATGTGGCGGGGGGGCCACAATGAGCAGTTCTTC. This translates into CASSMWRGGHNEQFF. Using reference TRBV19 and TRBJ2-1 for the parts outside the CDR3, the full variable domain is DGGITQSPKYLFRKEGQNVTLSCEQNLNHDAMYWYRQDPGQGLRLIYYSQIVNDFQKGDIAEGYSVSREKKESFPLTVTSAQKNPTAFYLCASSMWRGGHNEQFFGPGTRLTVL.

J is TRBJ2-4 and V is TRBV6-5, with D possibly being TRBD2 (5 bases). This CDR3 region has 15 residues. In germline, CDR1 is MNHEY, CDR2 SVGAGI. Trimming removed 6 bases at V and 0 bases at J, with 12 bases between. The CDR3 loop is CASRDEGLAKNIQYF. CDR3 DNA sequence: TGTGCCAGCAGGGACGAGGGCCTAGCCAAAAACATTCAGTACTTC.

The chain joins TRBV5-1 to TRBJ1-1; D is undetermined. Germline CDR1 SGHRS, CDR2 YFSETQ. The CDR3 extends over 16 amino acids. V lost 0 bases and J lost 5, with 17 bases in between. As DNA, the CDR3 is TGCGCCAGCAGCTTGGGAGATGCGGGAGTGGGAACTGAAGCTTTCTTT. It specifies CASSLGDAGVGTEAFF.

The chain combines TRBV2 with TRBJ2-3; unclear D gene. CDR3 size: 12 residues. V dropped 8 bases and J dropped 2 bases, with 8 bases sitting between them. The V gene's germline CDR1 is SNHLY and CDR2 FYNNEI. CDR3 coding DNA: TGTGCCAGCCGACTTTCCACAGATACGCAGTATTTT. This sequence encodes CASRLSTDTQYF.

V usage is TRBV14 and J usage is TRBJ1-2; D not resolved. With 4 bases removed from V and 5 bases from J, the gap between germline ends came to 14 bases. There are 14 residues in the CDR3. The germline gives CDR1 SGHDN, CDR2 FVKESK. Written as DNA, the CDR3 is TGTGCCAGCAGCCGTCTGAGCTCCTTTTATGGCTACACCTTC. Protein: CASSRLSSFYGYTF.

Remarks on this clone: This may arise from a read error, as a much more abundant clone is one base away. The sample has other DNA sequences that encode this CDR3 too. The V gene is TRBV12-3 or TRBV12-4, the J gene TRBJ2-7; D uncertain. The CDR3 loop spans 11 amino acids. V was trimmed by 2 bases and J by 5 bases, leaving 4 bases between them. The chain's CDR3 is CASSLLHEQYF. CDR3 sequence (DNA): TGTGCCAGCAGTTTACTCCACGAGCAGTACTTC.

The chain carries TRBV11-2 and TRBJ2-3; the match to TRBD2 covers 10 bases. V was clipped by 0 bases and J by 0 bases; unmatched bases: 9. Germline lookup yields CDR1 SGHAT and CDR2 FQNNGV. CDR3 length: 19 amino acids. The CDR3 DNA follows: TGTGCCAGCAGCTTAGATCCGGGACTAGCGTACACTAGCACAGATACGCAGTATTTT. It codes for CASSLDPGLAYTSTDTQYF.

V is TRBV27 and J is TRBJ1-1; unclear D gene. The CDR3 consists of 13 residues. The ends were cut back, 2 bases at V and 4 bases at J, with 8 bases in the middle. The V gene's germline CDR1 is MNHEY and CDR2 SMNVEV (reference sequence). The CDR3 region is CASSLGSGTEAFF. CDR3 bases: TGTGCCAGCAGTTTAGGAAGCGGCACTGAAGCTTTCTTT.

V gene TRBV27 combines with J gene TRBJ1-2; D not resolved. Trimming took off 3 bases at V and 3 bases at J, with 8 bases between the two ends. CDR3 length: 13 residues. Germline CDR1 is MNHEY and CDR2 is SMNVEV (reference sequence). The CDR3 reads CASSLRGDYGYTF. As DNA, the CDR3 is TGTGCCAGCAGTTTGCGGGGAGACTATGGCTACACCTTC.

This chain joins TRBV7-2 and TRBJ2-1; 9 bases are a match to TRBD1. The CDR3 has 15 amino acids. The germline V gene has CDR1 SGHTA and CDR2 FQGNSA. The junction had 7 bases not matched to a gene; V was cut back by 4 bases and J by 6 bases. The DNA of the CDR3 is TGTGCCAGCAGCTCTTTAGGGACAGGGACCAATGAGCAGTTCTTC. Translation gives CASSSLGTGTNEQFF.

The chain links TRBV30 to TRBJ2-1; 7 positions match TRBD1. CDR3 length: 13 residues. J lost 7 bases, V lost 4 bases, and 7 bases had no gene match. Germline CDR1 is GTSNPN and CDR2 is SVGIG (reference sequence). The CDR3 coding sequence is TGTGCCTGGACACAGGGGTTTCAGAATGAGCAGTTCTTC. It is translated as CAWTQGFQNEQFF.

This chain connects TRBV11-2 to TRBJ2-4; D perhaps matches TRBD1 (6 bases). The CDR3 totals 14 residues. Germline CDR1 is SGHAT and CDR2 is FQNNGV. Trimming left V 7 bases short and J 3 bases short, with 13 bases between. The CDR3 bases are TGTGCCAGCAAAGCAGGGGTTGACAAAAACATTCAGTACTTC. As protein: CASKAGVDKNIQYF.

Details on this clone: Other nucleotide sequences from this sample produce the same CDR3. The chain employs TRBV6-6 and TRBJ1-4; 9 bases fit TRBD1. Per germline, CDR1 MNHNY and CDR2 SVGAGI (reference sequence). The CDR3 is 14 amino acids. After removal of 3 bases from V and 6 bases from J, the junction contained 2 bases not matched to a gene. CDR3 loop: CASSYRQGDEKLFF. In DNA, the CDR3 is TGTGCCAGCAGTTATCGACAGGGGGATGAAAAACTGTTTTTT.

This clone was observed many times. The V call is TRBV7-3, the J call TRBJ2-1; 13 bases fit TRBD2. From germline, CDR1 is SGHTA and CDR2 FQGTGA. The CDR3 spans 14 residues. J lost 8 bases, V lost 4 bases, and 2 bases had no gene match. This chain's CDR3 is CASSSGLAGDEQFF. The DNA of the CDR3 is TGTGCCAGCAGCTCCGGACTAGCGGGGGATGAGCAGTTCTTC.

V gene TRBV29-1 combines with J gene TRBJ1-2, with TRBD1 identical over 7 bases. This CDR3 is built from 13 residues. The J segment lost 5 bases and the V segment lost 4 bases, leaving 7 bases of the junction unmatched. Germline CDR1 SQVTM, CDR2 ANQGSEA. In nucleotides, the CDR3 is TGCAGCGTTGTAATAGGGACAGCGTATGGCTACACCTTC. Protein sequence: CSVVIGTAYGYTF. Full variable domain (outside the CDR3, taken from reference TRBV29-1 and TRBJ1-2): SAVISQKPSRDICQRGTSLTIQCQVDSQVTMMFWYRQQPGQSLTLIATANQGSEATYESGFVIDKFPISRPNLTFSTLTVSNMSPEDSSIYLCSVVIGTAYGYTFGSGTRLTVV.